These 16 T cell receptor beta chains share one sample of origin, sequenced in a study of T cells in Graves' hyperthyroidism and ophthalmopathy. From RNA transcripts, TCR beta CDR3 regions were amplified. When the TCR CDR3 underwent first-round RT-PCR, the HTBI primer set was used. MiXCR was run by TCRdb on the multiplex PCR reads, yielding one entry per CDR3 protein. The table records fewer than 900,000 distinct CDR3 sequences, around a sixth of them present only once. What was sequenced was blood. These receptors were taken from a woman aged 45-65 years with Graves' hyperthyroidism that later progressed to Graves' ophthalmopathy.

This clonotype was seen ten or more times. This chain joins TRBV11-2 and TRBJ2-5, with 8 bases fitting TRBD1. Germline-derived CDR1 and CDR2 are SGHAT and FQNNGV. The CDR3 extends over 13 amino acids. V shed 6 bases, J shed 5 bases, and the junction held 5 bases outside the gene matches. The chain's CDR3 is CASSRTGMETQYF. In DNA, the CDR3 is TGTGCCAGCAGTAGGACAGGGATGGAGACCCAGTACTTC.

This chain links TRBV4-1 with TRBJ1-2; 7 bases align to TRBD1. J gave up 4 bases and V 3 bases, and 8 bases lay outside the gene matches. Germline V gene data show CDR1 as MGHRA and CDR2 as YSYEKL. The CDR3 is 15 residues long. The DNA of the CDR3 is TGCGCCAGCAGCCAGTCCGGGACAGCCCTCTATGGCTACACCTTC. Amino acids: CASSQSGTALYGYTF.

This chain connects TRBV6-1 to TRBJ2-2; TRBD2 is a possible D gene (6 bases). The V gene lost 8 bases and the J gene lost 7 bases, with 17 bases spanning the gap. The germline V gene encodes CDR1 MNHNS and CDR2 SASEGT. The CDR3 contains 14 residues. CDR3 DNA sequence: TGTGCCAGCGTGAGCCAGGCGGAGGGCGGGGAGCTGTTTTTT. It is translated as CASVSQAEGGELFF.

The V and J genes are TRBV7-6 and TRBJ2-3, with D unclear. Trimming shortened V by 5 bases and J by 1 base, and 13 bases separated the two germline ends. The CDR3 spans 15 residues. Germline V lookup: CDR1 SGHVS, CDR2 FNYEAQ. CDR3 nucleotide sequence: TGTGCCAGCAGCGCAACCGTGGTCGGCACAGATACGCAGTATTTT. The encoded protein is CASSATVVGTDTQYF.

This clonotype was seen repeatedly, ten times or more. V gene TRBV11-3 combines with J gene TRBJ2-3; 7 bases fit TRBD2. The CDR3 extends over 16 amino acids. The J segment lost 4 bases and the V segment lost 5 bases, leaving 12 bases of the junction unmatched. Looked up from germline, CDR1 is SGHNT and CDR2 is YENEEA. The CDR3 DNA is TGTGCCAGCAGCCCAGACCCCGGGGGGAGACCAGATACGCAGTATTTT. Encoded protein: CASSPDPGGRPDTQYF.

In its sample, this clonotype was seen many times. The CDR3: CASSPPEQARETQYF. CDR3 DNA: TGTGCCAGCAGTCCCCCCGAGCAGGCGAGAGAGACCCAGTACTTC. The chain employs TRBV6-1 and TRBJ2-5; D is ambiguous. The V end was cut by 5 bases, the J end by 4 bases, with 17 bases between. CDR1 MNHNS and CDR2 SASEGT come from the germline V gene. The CDR3 covers 15 residues.

This clonotype was seen more than once but under ten times. V gene TRBV6-5 combines with J gene TRBJ2-3; 7 bases are shared with TRBD2. V was clipped by 2 bases and J by 5 bases; unmatched bases: 4. In germline, CDR1 is MNHEY, CDR2 SVGAGI. There are 14 residues in the CDR3. This CDR3 is CASSYQERGDTQYF. The CDR3 bases are TGTGCCAGCAGTTACCAGGAGCGGGGAGATACGCAGTATTTT.

Ten or more counts support this clonotype. This sequence joins TRBV5-5 and TRBJ1-2; a weak D match, TRBD1 (5 bases). Trimming left V 0 bases short and J 7 bases short, with 10 bases between. The CDR3 extends over 13 amino acids. Looked up from germline, CDR1 is SGHKS and CDR2 is YYEKEE (reference sequence). CDR3 sequence (DNA): TGTGCCAGCAGCTTGGACAGGCGTCGTGGCTACACCTTC. Translation: CASSLDRRRGYTF.

This clonotype has a handful of counts. J is TRBJ1-2 and V is TRBV6-1, with D uncertain. The CDR3 is 12 amino acids. Germline V lookup: CDR1 MNHNS, CDR2 SASEGT. V gave up 3 bases and J gave up 9 bases, with 11 bases separating them. CDR3 residues: CASSELIHSYTF. CDR3 nucleotides: TGTGCCAGCAGTGAGTTAATTCATAGCTACACCTTC.

This clonotype was detected ten times or more. The V gene is TRBV12-3 or TRBV12-4, the J gene TRBJ1-2; D perhaps matches TRBD1 (6 bases). The CDR3 totals 14 residues. The germline V and J ends were trimmed by 5 bases and 4 bases, with 14 bases remaining between them. The CDR3, as DNA: TGTGCCAGCAGTCCCCCCGAGGGGGTCTATGGCTACACCTTC. This codes for CASSPPEGVYGYTF.

Comments on this clonotype: A much larger clone sits a single nucleotide away, making a read error possible. The rearrangement links TRBV12-5 to TRBJ2-1; D might be TRBD1 (6 bases). The CDR3 extends over 17 amino acids. Trimming pared 4 bases from V and 6 bases from J, leaving 22 bases between. Germline V CDR1 and CDR2: LGHNT, FRNRAP. The CDR3 reads CASGSYLGAGAGNEQFF. The DNA for the CDR3 is TGTGCTAGTGGTTCGTACCTAGGGGCAGGGGCGGGCAATGAGCAGTTCTTC.

In this sample, this clonotype turned up many times. V is TRBV2 and J is TRBJ2-3; 8 nucleotides match TRBD2. Germline CDR1 and CDR2: SNHLY and FYNNEI. V trimming: 4 bases; J trimming: 4 bases; junction bases outside the gene matches: 4. This CDR3 has 14 residues. The CDR3 reads CASSGPGGADTQYF. The CDR3, as DNA: TGTGCCAGCAGTGGCCCCGGGGGGGCAGATACGCAGTATTTT.

Only a few counts were recorded for this clonotype. Since a much larger clone is just one base distant, this may be a read error. The V call is TRBV18, the J call TRBJ2-7, with a possible D match to TRBD2 (6 bases). Trimming shortened V by 0 bases and J by 4 bases, and 7 bases separated the two germline ends. Germline V gene sequence: CDR1 KGHSH, CDR2 LQKENI. The length of the CDR3 is 13 residues. The CDR3: CASSPPAGYEQYF. The CDR3 DNA reads TGTGCCAGCTCACCACCGGCGGGGTACGAGCAGTACTTC.

This clonotype was counted ten times or more. V gene TRBV6-6 combines with J gene TRBJ2-5, with a weak D call TRBD1 (6 bases). Germline V gives CDR1 MNHNY, CDR2 SVGAGI (reference sequence). The V end lost 0 bases, the J end lost 0 bases, and 14 bases lay between the germline ends. This CDR3 contains 17 residues. The CDR3 loop reads CASSYSYGRDNQETQYF. The CDR3 region has the DNA TGTGCCAGCAGTTACTCGTATGGCCGGGACAACCAAGAGACCCAGTACTTC.

CDR3 sequence: CASSQVKGRGSNEQFF. CDR3 nucleotide sequence: TGTGCCAGCAGCCAAGTGAAGGGGCGCGGGTCGAATGAGCAGTTCTTC. This chain joins TRBV4-2 and TRBJ2-1; D may correspond to TRBD1 or TRBD2 (5 bases each). The CDR3 sequence is 16 residues long. Trimming shortened V by 1 base and J by 7 bases, and 17 bases separated the two germline ends. The germline gives CDR1 LGHNA, CDR2 YNFKEQ.

This clonotype was recorded many times. The chain employs TRBV20-1 and TRBJ2-2; tentatively, D is TRBD2 (5 bases). V was shortened by 0 bases and J by 2 bases, with 7 bases between the two germline ends. There are 14 residues in the CDR3. Germline lookup yields CDR1 DFQATT and CDR2 SNEGSKA (reference sequence). The CDR3 here is CSARDRLNTGELFF. The DNA of the CDR3 is TGCAGTGCTAGAGACAGACTAAACACCGGGGAGCTGTTTTTT.